The clone carrying this TCR beta chain has at least ten counts. The CDR3 runs to 14 residues. The germline V gene encodes CDR1 SGHDT and CDR2 YYEEEE. V was cut by 1 base and J by 1 base, with 8 bases left in between. These data originate in a study of T-cell reconstitution after alpha-beta-depleted transplantation in children. As it was prepared, the TCRbeta library received unique molecular identifiers. TCRdb recomputed calls from the PCR reads with MiXCR, one row per CDR3 protein. This repertoire shows approximately 390,000 distinct CDR3 sequences, approximately 10% found once; its top ten account for about 5%.

The receptor was derived from a human donor who donated a stem cell graft to a child with acute myeloid leukemia. The sequences come from PBMCs from the stem cell graft donor, collected from the stem cell graft. V is TRBV5-6 and J is TRBJ1-1; D perhaps matches TRBD1 (5 bases). Here the CDR3 DNA reads TGTGCCAGCAGCTTGCAGGGCTCGAACACTGAAGCTTTCTTT. It codes for CASSLQGSNTEAFF.